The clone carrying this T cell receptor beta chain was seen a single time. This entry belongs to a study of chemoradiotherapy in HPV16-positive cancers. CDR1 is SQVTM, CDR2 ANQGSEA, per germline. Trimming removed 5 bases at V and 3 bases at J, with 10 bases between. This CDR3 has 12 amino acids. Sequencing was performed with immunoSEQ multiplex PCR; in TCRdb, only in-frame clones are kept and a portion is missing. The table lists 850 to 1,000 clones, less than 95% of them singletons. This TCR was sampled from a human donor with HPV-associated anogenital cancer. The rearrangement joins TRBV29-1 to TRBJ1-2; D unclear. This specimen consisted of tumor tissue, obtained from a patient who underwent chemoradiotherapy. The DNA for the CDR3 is TGCAGCGTTACCGGGCCCTACTATGGCTACACCTTC. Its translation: CSVTGPYYGYTF.